A single sample gave rise to the 24 T cell receptor beta chains below, sequenced in a study of CXCR3-negative and CXCR3-positive naive CD8 T cells. Via 5' RACE with UMI labels, TRB cDNA libraries were prepared. TCRdb re-called the 5' RACE reads; every CDR3 protein appears as one record, without DNA. The repertoire table contains roughly 86,000 distinct CDR3 sequences. Input material: naive CXCR3- CD8+ T cells from blood. Subset given: CD45RO-CCR7+CD27+CD95- naive CD8+ T cells lacking CXCR3 (TNR3-). The receptors originated from a human donor in good health. Some clones in this sample may be carry-over from other donors' samples.

The chain has TRBV4-2 and TRBJ2-1; TCRdb's D gene call, TRBD2, goes unchecked for lack of DNA. Germline assignment: CDR1 LGHNA and CDR2 YNFKEQ. CDR3 length: 16 residues. CDR3 region: CASSQERDFLLNEQFF.

The gene calls are TRBV3-1 and TRBJ2-1. The germline CDR1 and CDR2 sequences are LGHDT and YNNKEL (reference sequence). CDR3 length: 16 amino acids. CDR3 protein: CASSQDSGWPYNEQFF.

This chain's CDR3 is CASSHPGQNFEQYF. The genes are TRBV14 and TRBJ2-7; the TRBD1 assignment by TCRdb is unverifiable without DNA. This CDR3 is 14 amino acids long. Germline values: CDR1 SGHDN, CDR2 FVKESK.

The rearrangement joins TRBV29-1 to TRBJ1-2. The V gene's germline CDR1 is SQVTM and CDR2 ANQGSEA. The CDR3 consists of 12 residues. CDR3: CSVGGSNYGYTF.

The rearrangement joins TRBV28 to TRBJ2-3; absent DNA, TCRdb's TRBD2 call cannot be checked. The CDR3 is 14 amino acids. Per germline, CDR1 MDHEN and CDR2 SYDVKM. The CDR3 reads CASRDPAGSDTQYF.

The genes are TRBV6-5 and TRBJ2-1. This CDR3 region has 12 residues. Germline CDR1 is MNHEY and CDR2 is SVGAGI. This CDR3 is CASSYLGNEQFF.

The chain is built from TRBV20-1 and TRBJ1-1; as DNA is missing, the TRBD1 call by TCRdb cannot be tested. The germline V gene has CDR1 DFQATT and CDR2 SNEGSKA (reference sequence). The CDR3 has 13 amino acids. The CDR3 here is CSARARGDTEAFF.

The CDR3 here is CSVEDMGDTYGYTF. The rearrangement uses TRBV29-1 and TRBJ1-2; TCRdb's D gene call, TRBD1, goes unchecked for lack of DNA. The CDR3 runs 14 residues. CDR1 and CDR2 (germline): SQVTM, ANQGSEA.

The chain employs TRBV5-1 and TRBJ2-2. The length of the CDR3 is 12 residues. The germline CDR1 and CDR2 sequences are SGHRS and YFSETQ. CDR3 protein: CASSSSTGELFF.

J is TRBJ1-1 and V is TRBV12-3 or TRBV12-4; TCRdb names TRBD1, which stays unverified in the absence of DNA. The CDR3 consists of 14 residues. CDR3 region: CASSWGGMNTEAFF.

The chain has TRBV20-1 and TRBJ1-4. CDR1 is DFQATT, CDR2 SNEGSKA, per germline (reference sequence). This CDR3 has 15 amino acids. The CDR3 sequence: CSAGSLSATNEKLFF.

This chain links TRBV7-9 with TRBJ2-7. The CDR3 totals 13 residues. Germline V lookup: CDR1 SEHNR, CDR2 FQNEAQ (reference sequence). The CDR3 here is CASSSRSSHEQYF. The whole variable domain, filled in from reference TRBV7-9 and TRBJ2-7, reads DTGVSQNPRHKITKRGQNVTFRCDPISEHNRLYWYRQTLGQGPEFLTYFQNEAQLEKSRLLSDRFSAERPKGSFSTLEIQRTEQGDSAMYLCASSSRSSHEQYFGPGTRLTVT.

The genes are TRBV7-3 and TRBJ2-3; no DNA is available, so the TRBD2 call from TCRdb remains unchecked. The CDR3 loop spans 12 amino acids. In germline, CDR1 is SGHTA, CDR2 FQGTGA. This CDR3 is CASSQTEGTQYF.

The V gene is TRBV28, the J gene TRBJ1-5; the TCRdb call, TRBD1, lacks DNA for checking. The V gene's germline CDR1 is MDHEN and CDR2 SYDVKM. The CDR3 loop spans 13 amino acids. The CDR3 spells CASSRTGNQPQHF.

This rearrangement joins TRBV24-1 to TRBJ1-5; the D call from TCRdb, TRBD1, cannot be confirmed without DNA. The CDR3 length is 14 residues. Germline lookup yields CDR1 KGHDR and CDR2 SFDVKD. The CDR3: CATSGQGVNQPQHF.

The chain combines TRBV5-1 with TRBJ1-2. The length of the CDR3 is 19 residues. Germline CDR1 and CDR2: SGHRS and YFSETQ. This chain's CDR3 is CASSSPLPLDQTEPHGYTF.

The chain has TRBV4-2 and TRBJ2-7; without DNA, the TCRdb call of TRBD2 cannot be checked. There are 15 residues in the CDR3. Per the germline V gene, CDR1 is LGHNA and CDR2 is YNFKEQ. The CDR3 protein is CASSPIAGPTYEQYF.

J is TRBJ1-1 and V is TRBV29-1; TCRdb picks TRBD1, but there is no DNA to check that call. The CDR3 has 12 residues. Germline V gene sequence: CDR1 SQVTM, CDR2 ANQGSEA. The CDR3 sequence is CSVEGQAPEAFF.

V is TRBV28 and J is TRBJ2-2. Germline assignment: CDR1 MDHEN and CDR2 SYDVKM. This CDR3 spans 15 amino acids. The CDR3 spells CASSFGLVDTGELFF. The variable domain in full, completed from reference TRBV28 and TRBJ2-2, reads DVKVTQSSRYLVKRTGEKVFLECVQDMDHENMFWYRQDPGLGLRLIYFSYDVKMKEKGDIPEGYSVSREKKERFSLILESASTNQTSMYLCASSFGLVDTGELFFGEGSRLTVL.

The V gene is TRBV2, the J gene TRBJ2-7; as DNA is missing, the TRBD1 call by TCRdb cannot be tested. CDR3 length equals 15 residues. The germline CDR1 and CDR2 sequences are SNHLY and FYNNEI. The CDR3: CASRGDRGLVDEQYF.

This chain uses TRBV18 with TRBJ2-1; TCRdb picks TRBD1, but there is no DNA to check that call. This CDR3 has 14 residues. From germline, CDR1 is KGHSH and CDR2 LQKENI. CDR3 protein: CASSPGGPGNEQFF.

V usage is TRBV29-1 and J usage is TRBJ1-1; the TCRdb call, TRBD1, lacks DNA for checking. CDR1 and CDR2 (germline): SQVTM, ANQGSEA. The CDR3 is 15 amino acids. The CDR3 loop reads CSVVVGDKGWTEAFF.

This sequence joins TRBV19 and TRBJ1-4. CDR3 size: 12 residues. Germline assignment: CDR1 LNHDA and CDR2 SQIVND (reference sequence). The CDR3: CATSGPGEKLFF.

The rearrangement joins TRBV29-1 to TRBJ2-7. CDR1 and CDR2 (germline): SQVTM, ANQGSEA. This CDR3 contains 13 residues. The CDR3 region is CSVEDLESYEQYF.